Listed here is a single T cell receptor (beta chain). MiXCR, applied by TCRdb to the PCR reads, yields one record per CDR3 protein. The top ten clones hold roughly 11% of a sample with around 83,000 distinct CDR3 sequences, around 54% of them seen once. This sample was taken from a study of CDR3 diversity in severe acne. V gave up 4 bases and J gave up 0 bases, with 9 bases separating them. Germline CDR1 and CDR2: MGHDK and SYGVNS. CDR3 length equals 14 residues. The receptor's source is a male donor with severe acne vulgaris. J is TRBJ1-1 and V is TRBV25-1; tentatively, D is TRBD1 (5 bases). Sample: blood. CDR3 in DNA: TGTGCCAGCAGTGTCCGGGACCTGAACACTGAAGCTTTCTTT. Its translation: CASSVRDLNTEAFF.